This TCR beta chain was captured in a study of blood T cell repertoires in COVID-19. At the level of the study: There were acute and convalescent COVID-19 samples, and they came from the United States, Italy and Spain. PBMCs, B-cell-depleted T cells, or T cells provided the cDNA or gDNA that made up the material.

Per the original data handling: Cell counts per sample came from amplifying reference gene primers. Some clones are missing from TCRdb's copy, which holds only in-frame ones; the method was immunoSEQ multiplex PCR. V and J calls and clone size are as listed in that table; D and trimming were resolved from the DNA. The table shows about 65,000 clones, with roughly 92% occurring only once. Germline V gives CDR1 SNHLY, CDR2 FYNNEI. This CDR3 has 18 residues. Unmatched junction bases numbered 8, after V lost 6 bases and J lost 0 bases. This chain joins TRBV2 and TRBJ2-6, with 10 positions matching TRBD1. This TCR was sampled from a man in his sixties or seventies with active COVID-19. The specimen was peripheral blood. CDR3 DNA: TGTGCCAGCAGGGGACAGGGGCCAACCCCCTCTGGGGCCAACGTCCTGACTTTC. Translating gives CASRGQGPTPSGANVLTF.